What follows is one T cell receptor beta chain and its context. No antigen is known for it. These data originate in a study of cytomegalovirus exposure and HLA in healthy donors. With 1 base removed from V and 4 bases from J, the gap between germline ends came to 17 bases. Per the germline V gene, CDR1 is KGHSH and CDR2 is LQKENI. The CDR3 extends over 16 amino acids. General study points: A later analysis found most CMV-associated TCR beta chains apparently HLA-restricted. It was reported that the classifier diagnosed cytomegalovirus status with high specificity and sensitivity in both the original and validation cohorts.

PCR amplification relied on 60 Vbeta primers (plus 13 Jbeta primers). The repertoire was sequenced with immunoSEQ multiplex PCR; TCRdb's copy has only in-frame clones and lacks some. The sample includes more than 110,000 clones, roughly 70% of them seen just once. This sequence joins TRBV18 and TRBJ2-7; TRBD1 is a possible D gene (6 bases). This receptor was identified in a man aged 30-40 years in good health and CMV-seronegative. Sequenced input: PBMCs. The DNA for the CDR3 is TGTGCCAGCTCACCACAGGCCGGGACAATGAGTTACGAGCAGTACTTC. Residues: CASSPQAGTMSYEQYF.